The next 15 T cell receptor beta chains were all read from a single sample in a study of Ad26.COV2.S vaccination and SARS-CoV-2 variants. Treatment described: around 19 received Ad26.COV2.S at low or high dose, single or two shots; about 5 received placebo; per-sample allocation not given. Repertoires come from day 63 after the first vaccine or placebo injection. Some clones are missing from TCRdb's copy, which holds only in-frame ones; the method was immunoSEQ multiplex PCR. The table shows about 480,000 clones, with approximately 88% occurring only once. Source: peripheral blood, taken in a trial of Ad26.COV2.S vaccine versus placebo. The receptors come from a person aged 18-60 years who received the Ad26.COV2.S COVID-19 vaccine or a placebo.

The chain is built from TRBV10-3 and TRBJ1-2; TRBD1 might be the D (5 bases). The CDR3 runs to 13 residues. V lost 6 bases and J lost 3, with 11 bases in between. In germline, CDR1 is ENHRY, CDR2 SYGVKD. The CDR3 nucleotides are TGTGCCATCAGCCCGGGGCAGCACTATGGCTACACCTTC. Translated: CAISPGQHYGYTF.

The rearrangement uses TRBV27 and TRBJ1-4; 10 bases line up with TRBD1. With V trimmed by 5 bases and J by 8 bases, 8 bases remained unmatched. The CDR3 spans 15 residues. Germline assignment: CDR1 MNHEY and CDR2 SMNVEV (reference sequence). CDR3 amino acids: CASSLFGTGVEKLFF. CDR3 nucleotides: TGTGCCAGCAGTCTCTTCGGGACAGGGGTGGAAAAACTGTTTTTT.

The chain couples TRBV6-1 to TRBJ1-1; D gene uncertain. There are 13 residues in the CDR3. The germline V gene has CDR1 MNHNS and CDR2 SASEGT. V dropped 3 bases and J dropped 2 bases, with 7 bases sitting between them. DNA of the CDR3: TGTGCCAGCAGTGATGGGTTCAACACTGAAGCTTTCTTT. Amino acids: CASSDGFNTEAFF.

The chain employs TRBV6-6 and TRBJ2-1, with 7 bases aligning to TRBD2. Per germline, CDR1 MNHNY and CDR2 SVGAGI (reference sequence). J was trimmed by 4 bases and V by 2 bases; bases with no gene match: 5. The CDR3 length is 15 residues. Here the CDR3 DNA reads TGTGCCAGCAGTTACGAGCGGGGCTTATACAATGAGCAGTTCTTC. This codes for CASSYERGLYNEQFF.

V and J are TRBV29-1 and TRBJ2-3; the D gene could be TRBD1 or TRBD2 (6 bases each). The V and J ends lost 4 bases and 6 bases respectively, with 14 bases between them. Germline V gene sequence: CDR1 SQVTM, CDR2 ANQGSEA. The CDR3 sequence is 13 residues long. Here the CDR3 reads CSVAPTGADTQYF. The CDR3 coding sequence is TGCAGCGTTGCTCCTACGGGGGCGGATACGCAGTATTTT.

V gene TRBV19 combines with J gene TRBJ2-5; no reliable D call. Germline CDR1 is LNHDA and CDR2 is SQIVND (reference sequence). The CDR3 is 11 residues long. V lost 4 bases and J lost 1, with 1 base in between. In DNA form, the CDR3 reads TGTGCCAGTAGTAGCCAAGAGACCCAGTACTTC. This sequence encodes CASSSQETQYF.

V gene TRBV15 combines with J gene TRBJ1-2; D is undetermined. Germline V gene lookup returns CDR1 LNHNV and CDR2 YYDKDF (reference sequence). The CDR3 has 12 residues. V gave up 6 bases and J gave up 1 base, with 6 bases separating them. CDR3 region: CATSFVNYGYTF. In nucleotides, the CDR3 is TGTGCCACCAGTTTTGTTAACTATGGCTACACCTTC.

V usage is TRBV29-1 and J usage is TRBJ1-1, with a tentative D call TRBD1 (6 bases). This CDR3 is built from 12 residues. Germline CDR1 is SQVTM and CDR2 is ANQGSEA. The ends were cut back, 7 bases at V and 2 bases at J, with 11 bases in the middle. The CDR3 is CSDGGSNTEAFF. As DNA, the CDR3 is TGCAGCGATGGGGGCAGTAACACTGAAGCTTTCTTT. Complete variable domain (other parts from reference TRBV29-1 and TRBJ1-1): SAVISQKPSRDICQRGTSLTIQCQVDSQVTMMFWYRQQPGQSLTLIATANQGSEATYESGFVIDKFPISRPNLTFSTLTVSNMSPEDSSIYLCSDGGSNTEAFFGQGTRLTVV.

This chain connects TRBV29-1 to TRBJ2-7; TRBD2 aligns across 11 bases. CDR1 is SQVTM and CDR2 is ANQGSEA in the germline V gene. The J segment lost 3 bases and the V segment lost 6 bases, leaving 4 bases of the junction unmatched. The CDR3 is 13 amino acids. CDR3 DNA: TGCAGCGTATCCGGGACTAGCGGCTACGAGCAGTACTTC. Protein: CSVSGTSGYEQYF.

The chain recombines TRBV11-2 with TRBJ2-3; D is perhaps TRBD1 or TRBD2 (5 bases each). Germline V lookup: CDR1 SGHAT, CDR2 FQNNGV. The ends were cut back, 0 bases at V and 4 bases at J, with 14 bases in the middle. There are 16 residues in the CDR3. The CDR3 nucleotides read TGTGCCAGCAGCTTAGATCTGAGGGGTTCAGCAGATACGCAGTATTTT. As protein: CASSLDLRGSADTQYF.

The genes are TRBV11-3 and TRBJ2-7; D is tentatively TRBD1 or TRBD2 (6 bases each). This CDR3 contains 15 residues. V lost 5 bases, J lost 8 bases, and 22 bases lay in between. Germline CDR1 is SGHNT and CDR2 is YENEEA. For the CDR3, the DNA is TGTGCCAGCAGCCCTGGGGGGACAACCATTTTTAAGCAGTACTTC. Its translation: CASSPGGTTIFKQYF.

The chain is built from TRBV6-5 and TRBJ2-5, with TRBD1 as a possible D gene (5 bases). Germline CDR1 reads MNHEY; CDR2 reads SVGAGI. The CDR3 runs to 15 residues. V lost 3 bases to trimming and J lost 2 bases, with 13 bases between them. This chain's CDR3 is CASSYVGSGQETQYF. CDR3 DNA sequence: TGTGCCAGCAGTTATGTCGGGTCAGGGCAAGAGACCCAGTACTTC.

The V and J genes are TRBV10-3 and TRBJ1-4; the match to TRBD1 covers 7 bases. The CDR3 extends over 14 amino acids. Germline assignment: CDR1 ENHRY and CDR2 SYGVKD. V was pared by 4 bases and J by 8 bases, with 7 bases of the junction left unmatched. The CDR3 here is CAISGGQAWEKLFF. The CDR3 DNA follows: TGTGCCATCAGTGGAGGACAGGCCTGGGAAAAACTGTTTTTT.

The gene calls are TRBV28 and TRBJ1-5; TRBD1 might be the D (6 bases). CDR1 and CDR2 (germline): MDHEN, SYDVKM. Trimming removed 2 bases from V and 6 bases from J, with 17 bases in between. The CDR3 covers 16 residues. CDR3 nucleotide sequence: TGTGCCAGCAGTTTAGGGGGGCGGGGGTCGGGTCAGCCCCAGCATTTT. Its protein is CASSLGGRGSGQPQHF.

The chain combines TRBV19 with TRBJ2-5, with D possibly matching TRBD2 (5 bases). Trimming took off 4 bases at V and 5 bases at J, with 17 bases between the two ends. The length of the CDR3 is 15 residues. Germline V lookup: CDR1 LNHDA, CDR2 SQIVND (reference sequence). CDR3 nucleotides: TGTGCCAGTAGTAACACTAGGCTAGCAAGTGAGACCCAGTACTTC. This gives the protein CASSNTRLASETQYF.